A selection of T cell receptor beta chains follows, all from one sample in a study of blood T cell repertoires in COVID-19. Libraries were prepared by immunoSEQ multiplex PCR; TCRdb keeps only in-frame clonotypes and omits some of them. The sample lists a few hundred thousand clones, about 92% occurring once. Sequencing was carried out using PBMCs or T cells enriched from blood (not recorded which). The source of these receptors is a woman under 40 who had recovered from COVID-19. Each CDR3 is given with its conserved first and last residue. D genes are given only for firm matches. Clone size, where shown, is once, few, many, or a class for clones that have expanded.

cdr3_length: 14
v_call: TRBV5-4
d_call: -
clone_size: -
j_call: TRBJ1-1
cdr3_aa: CASSVQGLGTEAFF
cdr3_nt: TGTGCCAGCAGCGTACAGGGTTTGGGCACTGAAGCTTTCTTT

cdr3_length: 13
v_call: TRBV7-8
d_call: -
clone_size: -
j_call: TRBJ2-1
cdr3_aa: CASSFTGPLEQFF
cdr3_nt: TGTGCCAGCAGCTTTACAGGGCCATTAGAGCAGTTCTTC

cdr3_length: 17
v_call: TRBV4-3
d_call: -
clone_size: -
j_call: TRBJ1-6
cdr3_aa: CASSQLKPDRSNSPLHF
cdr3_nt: TGCGCCAGCAGCCAACTCAAACCCGACAGGAGTAATTCACCCCTCCACTTT

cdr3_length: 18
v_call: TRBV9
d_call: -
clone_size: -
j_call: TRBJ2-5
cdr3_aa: CASSPRGLRSEKVETQYF
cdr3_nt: TGTGCCAGCAGCCCCCGAGGACTCCGCTCAGAAAAGGTGGAGACCCAGTACTTC

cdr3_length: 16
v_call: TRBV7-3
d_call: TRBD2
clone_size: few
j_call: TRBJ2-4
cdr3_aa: CASSPGLAGSQNIQYF
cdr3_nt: TGTGCCAGCAGCCCTGGACTAGCGGGATCGCAAAACATTCAGTACTTC

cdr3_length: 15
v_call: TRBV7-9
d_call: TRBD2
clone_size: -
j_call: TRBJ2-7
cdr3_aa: CASSSTSGVTYEQYF
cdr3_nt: TGTGCCAGCAGCTCGACTAGCGGGGTCACCTACGAGCAGTACTTC

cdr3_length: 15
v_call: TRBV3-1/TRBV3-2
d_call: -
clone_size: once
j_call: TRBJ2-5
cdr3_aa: CASSQDLVRQETQYF
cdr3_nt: TGTGCCAGCAGCCAAGATCTCGTCCGTCAAGAGACCCAGTACTTC

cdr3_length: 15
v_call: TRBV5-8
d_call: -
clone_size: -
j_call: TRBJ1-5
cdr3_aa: CASSLAGSNYQPQHF
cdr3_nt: TGTGCCAGCAGCTTGGCGGGGAGCAATTATCAGCCCCAGCATTTT

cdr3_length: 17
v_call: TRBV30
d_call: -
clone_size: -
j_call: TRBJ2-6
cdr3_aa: CAWIKIGGGSGANVLTF
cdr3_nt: TGTGCCTGGATTAAGATCGGTGGAGGCTCTGGGGCCAACGTCCTGACTTTC

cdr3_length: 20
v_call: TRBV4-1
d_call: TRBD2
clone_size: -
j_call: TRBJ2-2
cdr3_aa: CASSQGQGYSAGGDTGELFF
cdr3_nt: TGCGCCAGCAGCCAAGGCCAGGGGTATTCGGCGGGAGGGGACACCGGGGAGCTGTTTTTT

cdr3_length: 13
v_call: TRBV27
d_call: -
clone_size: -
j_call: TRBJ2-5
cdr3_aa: CASSTRGPETQYF
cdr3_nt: TGTGCCAGCAGCACCAGGGGACCGGAGACCCAGTACTTC

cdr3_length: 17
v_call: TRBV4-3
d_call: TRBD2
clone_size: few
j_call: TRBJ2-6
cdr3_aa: CASSPSGGASGANVLTF
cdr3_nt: TGCGCCAGCAGCCCTAGCGGGGGGGCCTCTGGGGCCAACGTCCTGACTTTC

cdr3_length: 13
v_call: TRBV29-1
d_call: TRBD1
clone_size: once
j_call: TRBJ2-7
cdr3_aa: CSGGQGAKGEQYF
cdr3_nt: TGCAGCGGGGGACAGGGGGCGAAAGGCGAGCAGTACTTC

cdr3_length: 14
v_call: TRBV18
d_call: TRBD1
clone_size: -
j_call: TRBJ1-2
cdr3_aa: CASSPPQGNYGYTF
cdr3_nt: TGTGCCAGCTCACCACCACAGGGGAACTATGGCTACACCTTC

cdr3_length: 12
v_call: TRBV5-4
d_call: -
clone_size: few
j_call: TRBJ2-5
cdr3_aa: CASSINQETQYF
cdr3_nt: TGTGCCAGCAGCATAAACCAAGAGACCCAGTACTTC

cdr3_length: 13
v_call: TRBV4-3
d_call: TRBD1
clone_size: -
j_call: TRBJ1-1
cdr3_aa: CASSPRQGTEAFF
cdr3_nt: TGCGCCAGCAGCCCGCGACAGGGGACAGAGGCTTTCTTT

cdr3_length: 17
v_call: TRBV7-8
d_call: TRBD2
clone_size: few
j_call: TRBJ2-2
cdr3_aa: CASSRRLAGDDTGELFF
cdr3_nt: TGTGCCAGCAGCCGCAGGCTAGCGGGGGATGACACCGGGGAGCTGTTTTTT

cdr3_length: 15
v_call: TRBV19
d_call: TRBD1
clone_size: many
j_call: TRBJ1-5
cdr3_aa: CASSPDRVQNSAQHF
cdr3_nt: TGTGCCAGTAGCCCCGACAGGGTCCAGAACTCGGCCCAGCATTTT

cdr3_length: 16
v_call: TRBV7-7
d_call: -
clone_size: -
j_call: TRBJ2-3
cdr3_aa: CASSLIMGGDTDTQYF
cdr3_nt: TGTGCTAGCAGCCTAATTATGGGCGGGGACACAGATACGCAGTATTTT

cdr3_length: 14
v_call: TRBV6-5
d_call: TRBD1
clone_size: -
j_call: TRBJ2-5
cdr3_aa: CASGGQGARETQYF
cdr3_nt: TGTGCCAGCGGGGGACAGGGGGCTAGAGAGACCCAGTACTTC

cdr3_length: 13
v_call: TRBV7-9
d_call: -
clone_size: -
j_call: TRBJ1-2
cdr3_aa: CASSDGQGYGYTF
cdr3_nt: TGTGCCAGCAGCGACGGGCAGGGCTATGGCTACACCTTC

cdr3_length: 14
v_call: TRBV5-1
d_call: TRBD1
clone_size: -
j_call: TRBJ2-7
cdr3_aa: CASSRGQADYEQYF
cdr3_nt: TGCGCCAGCAGCCGGGGACAGGCGGACTACGAGCAGTACTTC

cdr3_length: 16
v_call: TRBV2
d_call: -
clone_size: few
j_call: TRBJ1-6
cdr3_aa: CASSGRAGSYNSPLHF
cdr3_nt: TGTGCCAGCAGCGGGAGGGCCGGGTCGTATAATTCACCCCTCCACTTT

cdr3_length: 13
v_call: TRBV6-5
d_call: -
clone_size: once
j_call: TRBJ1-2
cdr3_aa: CATRLREDYGYTF
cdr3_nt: TGTGCCACCCGCTTGCGGGAGGACTATGGCTACACCTTC

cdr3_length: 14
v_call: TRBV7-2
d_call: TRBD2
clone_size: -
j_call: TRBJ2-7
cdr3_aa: CASSSSGSTYEQYF
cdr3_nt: TGTGCCAGCAGTTCGAGCGGGAGTACCTACGAGCAGTACTTC

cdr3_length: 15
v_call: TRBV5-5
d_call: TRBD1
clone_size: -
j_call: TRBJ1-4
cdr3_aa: CASSSTGGWSEKLFF
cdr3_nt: TGTGCCAGCAGCTCGACAGGGGGGTGGAGTGAAAAACTGTTTTTT

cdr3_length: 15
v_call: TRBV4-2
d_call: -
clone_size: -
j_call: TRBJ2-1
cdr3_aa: CASSQVPRQGNEQFF
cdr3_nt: TGTGCCAGCAGCCAAGTCCCAAGACAAGGCAATGAGCAGTTCTTC

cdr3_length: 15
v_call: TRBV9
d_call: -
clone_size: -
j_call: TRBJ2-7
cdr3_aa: CASSVGRGISYEQYF
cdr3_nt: TGTGCCAGCAGCGTAGGTCGAGGAATCTCCTACGAGCAGTACTTC

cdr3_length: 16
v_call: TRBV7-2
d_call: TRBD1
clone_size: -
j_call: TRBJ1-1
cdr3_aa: CASSSLGQGLIIEAFF
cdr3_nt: TGTGCCAGCAGCTCCCTTGGACAGGGGTTGATAATTGAAGCTTTCTTT

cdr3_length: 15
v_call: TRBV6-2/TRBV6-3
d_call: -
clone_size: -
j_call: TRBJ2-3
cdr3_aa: CASSLLGGGTDTQYF
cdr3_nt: TGTGCCAGCAGTTTATTAGGAGGTGGGACAGATACGCAGTATTTT

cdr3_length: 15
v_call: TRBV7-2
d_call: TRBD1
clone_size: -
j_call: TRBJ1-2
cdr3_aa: CASHWGDRGEGGYTF
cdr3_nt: TGTGCCAGCCATTGGGGGGACAGGGGCGAGGGTGGCTACACCTTC

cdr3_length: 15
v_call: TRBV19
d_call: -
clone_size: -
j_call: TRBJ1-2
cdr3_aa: CASSMRVGPNYGYTF
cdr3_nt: TGTGCCAGTAGTATGAGGGTAGGGCCTAACTATGGCTACACCTTC

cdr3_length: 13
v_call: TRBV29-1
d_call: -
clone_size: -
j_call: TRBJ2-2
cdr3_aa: CSVARSYTGELFF
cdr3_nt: TGCAGCGTAGCACGGTCCTACACCGGGGAGCTGTTTTTT

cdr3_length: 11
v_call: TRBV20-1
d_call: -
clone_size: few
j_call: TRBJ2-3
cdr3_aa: CTPLRGDTQYF
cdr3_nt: TGCACCCCCCTTCGCGGTGATACGCAGTATTTT

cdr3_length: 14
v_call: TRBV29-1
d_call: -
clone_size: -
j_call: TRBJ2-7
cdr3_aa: CSVVRTAPRYEQYF
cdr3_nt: TGCAGCGTAGTCAGGACAGCTCCTAGGTACGAGCAGTACTTC

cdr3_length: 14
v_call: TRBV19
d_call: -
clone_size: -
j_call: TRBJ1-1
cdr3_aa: CASSMQGPGAEAFF
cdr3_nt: TGTGCCAGTAGTATGCAGGGGCCGGGCGCTGAAGCTTTCTTT

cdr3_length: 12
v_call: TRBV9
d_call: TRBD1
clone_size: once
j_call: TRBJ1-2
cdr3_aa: CASSQTGDGYTF
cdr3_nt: TGTGCCAGCAGCCAGACAGGGGATGGCTACACCTTC

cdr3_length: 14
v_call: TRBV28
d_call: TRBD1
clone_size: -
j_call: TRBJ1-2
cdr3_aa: CAIKQGALGVGYTF
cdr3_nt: TGTGCCATAAAACAGGGGGCGCTGGGGGTTGGCTACACCTTC

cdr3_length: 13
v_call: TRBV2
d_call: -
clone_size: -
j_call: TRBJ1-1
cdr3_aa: CASELLLNTEAFF
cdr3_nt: TGTGCCAGCGAGCTCCTCCTAAACACTGAAGCTTTCTTT

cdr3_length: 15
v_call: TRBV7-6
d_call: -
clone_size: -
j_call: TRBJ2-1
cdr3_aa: CASSLGPSSYNEQFF
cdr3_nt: TGTGCCAGCAGCTTAGGGCCCAGCTCCTACAATGAGCAGTTCTTC

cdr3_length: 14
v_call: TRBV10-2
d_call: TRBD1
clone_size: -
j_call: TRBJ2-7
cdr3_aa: CASSEGQGSYEQYF
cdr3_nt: TGCGCCAGCAGTGAAGGACAGGGATCCTACGAGCAGTACTTC

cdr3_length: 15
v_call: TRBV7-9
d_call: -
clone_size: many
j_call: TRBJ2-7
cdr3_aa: CASRSALGSGYEQYF
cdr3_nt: TGTGCCAGCAGATCAGCCCTTGGTAGCGGCTACGAGCAGTACTTC

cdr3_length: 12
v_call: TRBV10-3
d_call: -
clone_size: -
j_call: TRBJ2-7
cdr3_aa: CAITPDNYEQYF
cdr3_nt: TGTGCCATCACCCCGGACAACTACGAGCAGTACTTC

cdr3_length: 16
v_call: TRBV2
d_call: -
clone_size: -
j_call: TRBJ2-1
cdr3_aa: CASSGVETNPYNEQFF
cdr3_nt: TGTGCCAGCAGTGGTGTGGAAACTAATCCCTACAATGAGCAGTTCTTC

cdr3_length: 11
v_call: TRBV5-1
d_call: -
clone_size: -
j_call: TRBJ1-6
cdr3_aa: CASGGGGPLHF
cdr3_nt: TGCGCCAGCGGCGGAGGTGGGCCCCTCCACTTT

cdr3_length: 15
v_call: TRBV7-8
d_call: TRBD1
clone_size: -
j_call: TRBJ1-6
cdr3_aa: CASSSRDRFSSPLHF
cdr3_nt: TGTGCCAGCAGCTCCCGGGACAGGTTCAGCTCACCCCTCCACTTT

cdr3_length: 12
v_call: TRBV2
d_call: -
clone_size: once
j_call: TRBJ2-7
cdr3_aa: CASTTQVYEQYF
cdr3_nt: TGTGCCAGCACTACACAGGTCTACGAGCAGTACTTC

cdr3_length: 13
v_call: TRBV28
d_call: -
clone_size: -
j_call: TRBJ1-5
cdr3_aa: CASSRGLGQPQHF
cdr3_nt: TGTGCCAGCTCGCGGGGGCTGGGGCAGCCCCAGCATTTT

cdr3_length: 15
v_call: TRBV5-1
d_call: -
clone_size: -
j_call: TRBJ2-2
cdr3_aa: CASSHPGQNTGELFF
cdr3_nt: TGCGCCAGCAGCCACCCGGGACAGAACACCGGGGAGCTGTTTTTT

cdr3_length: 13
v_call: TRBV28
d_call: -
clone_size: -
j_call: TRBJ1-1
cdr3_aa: CATSGREGTEAFF
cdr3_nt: TGTGCCACCTCGGGCAGGGAGGGAACTGAAGCTTTCTTT

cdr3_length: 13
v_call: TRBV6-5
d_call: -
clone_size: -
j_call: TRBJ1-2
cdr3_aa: CASSGGSGYGYTF
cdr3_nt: TGTGCCAGCAGCGGAGGGAGTGGATATGGCTACACCTTC

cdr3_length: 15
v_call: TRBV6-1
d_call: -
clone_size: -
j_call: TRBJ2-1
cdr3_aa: CASSDWGAVYNEQFF
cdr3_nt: TGTGCCAGCAGTGATTGGGGAGCCGTCTACAATGAGCAGTTCTTC

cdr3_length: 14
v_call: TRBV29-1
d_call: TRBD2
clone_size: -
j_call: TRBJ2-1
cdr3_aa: CSVEGREGLNEQFF
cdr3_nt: TGCAGCGTTGAAGGGCGGGAGGGCCTAAATGAGCAGTTCTTC

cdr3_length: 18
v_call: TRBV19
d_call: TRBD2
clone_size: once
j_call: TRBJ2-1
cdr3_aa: CASSIEGTSGGFYNEQFF
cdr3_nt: TGTGCCAGTAGTATCGAAGGGACTAGCGGGGGATTTTACAATGAGCAGTTCTTC

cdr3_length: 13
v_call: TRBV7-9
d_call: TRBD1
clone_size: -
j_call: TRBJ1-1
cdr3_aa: CASSRQGGTEAFF
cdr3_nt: TGTGCCAGCAGCCGACAGGGCGGGACTGAAGCTTTCTTT